This T cell receptor (beta chain) was profiled in a study of OX40 agonist ivuxolimab in advanced cancers. The overall study: Patients were infused with ivuxolimab every 2 weeks at 0.01 to 10 mg/kg.

Regarding this clone: The antigen is not known.

Libraries were prepared by immunoSEQ multiplex PCR; TCRdb keeps only in-frame clonotypes and omits some of them. The sample records 57,000 or so clones, roughly 90% being singletons. The CDR3 consists of 14 residues. V shed 3 bases and J shed 6 bases, with 15 bases lying between them. Germline loops: CDR1 SGDLS, CDR2 YYNGEE. Broader study findings: At 0.1 to 3.0 mg/kg, clonal expansion of CD4+ and CD8+ blood T cells had occurred by week 6.

The J gene is TRBJ1-1, the V gene TRBV9, with D possibly TRBD1 on 6 matching bases. The material was CD4+ or CD8+ T cells sorted from blood, obtained in a trial of the OX40 agonist ivuxolimab. The clonotype was recovered from an adult with an advanced solid tumor such as melanoma, head and neck, liver or kidney cancer. CDR3 residues: CASSAPRGRAEAFF. DNA of the CDR3: TGTGCCAGCAGCGCCCCCAGGGGACGCGCTGAAGCTTTCTTT.